This T cell receptor beta chain appears in the sequencing data of a study of TIL therapy for anti-PD-1-resistant metastatic lung cancer. The wider study: Tumors had a median PD-L1 proportion score of 4.5% to 7%.

The libraries were made with immunoSEQ v3. TCRdb's copy holds only in-frame clones and misses some; the assay was immunoSEQ multiplex PCR. The sample lists roughly 60,000 clones, around four fifths occurring once. Regarding this clone: The antigen is undetermined.

Time point noted: pre-treatment sample, taken before nivolumab and TIL therapy. Study-wide results and caveats: The cohort had more treatment-naive, never-smoker and oncogene-addicted patients than typical.

The CDR3 extends over 14 amino acids. CDR1 and CDR2 from the germline V gene are SGHRS and YFSETQ. Germline trimming cut 0 bases from V and 5 bases from J; bases unmatched to any gene: 3. This chain joins TRBV5-1 and TRBJ2-5, with 8 bases identical to TRBD1. Sequenced here: blood, sampled at baseline. The TCR comes from a person between 25 and 80 years old with non-small cell lung cancer. The CDR3 nucleotides are TGCGCCAGCAGCTTGGGACAGGGGATGGAGACCCAGTACTTC. Its protein is CASSLGQGMETQYF.